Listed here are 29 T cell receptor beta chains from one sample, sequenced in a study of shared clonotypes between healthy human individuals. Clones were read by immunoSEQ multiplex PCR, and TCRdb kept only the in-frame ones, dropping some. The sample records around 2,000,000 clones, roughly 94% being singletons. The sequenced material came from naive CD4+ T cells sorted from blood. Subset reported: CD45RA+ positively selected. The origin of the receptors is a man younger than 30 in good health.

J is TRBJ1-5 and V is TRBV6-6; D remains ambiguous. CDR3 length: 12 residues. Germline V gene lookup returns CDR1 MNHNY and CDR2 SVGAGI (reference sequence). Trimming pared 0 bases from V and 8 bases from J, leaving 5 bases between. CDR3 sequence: CASSYSAEPQHF. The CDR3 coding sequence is TGTGCCAGCAGTTACTCAGCCGAGCCCCAGCATTTT.

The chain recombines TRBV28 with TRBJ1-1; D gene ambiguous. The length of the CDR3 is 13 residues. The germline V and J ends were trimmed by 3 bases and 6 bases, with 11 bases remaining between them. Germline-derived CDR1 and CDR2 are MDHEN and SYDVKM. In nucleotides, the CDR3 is TGTGCCAGCAGTTTTAGGACTCGCTCTGAAGCTTTCTTT. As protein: CASSFRTRSEAFF.

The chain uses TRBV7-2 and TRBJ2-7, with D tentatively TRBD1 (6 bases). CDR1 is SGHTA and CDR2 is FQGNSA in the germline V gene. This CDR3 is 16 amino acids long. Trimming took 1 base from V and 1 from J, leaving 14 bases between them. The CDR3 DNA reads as TGTGCCAGCAGCTTAGATGCGACAGGAGGATCCTACGAGCAGTACTTC. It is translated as CASSLDATGGSYEQYF.

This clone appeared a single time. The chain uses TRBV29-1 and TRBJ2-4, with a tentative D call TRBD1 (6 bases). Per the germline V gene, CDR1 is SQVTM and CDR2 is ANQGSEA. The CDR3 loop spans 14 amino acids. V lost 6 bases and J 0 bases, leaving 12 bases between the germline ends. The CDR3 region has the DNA TGCAGCGTACAGGGCGTGCTAGCCAAAAACATTCAGTACTTC. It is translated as CSVQGVLAKNIQYF.

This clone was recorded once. CDR3 region: CASSPSGDRDTGELFF. The CDR3 region has the DNA TGTGCCAGCAGCCCCTCCGGGGACAGGGACACCGGGGAGCTGTTTTTT. The genes are TRBV11-3 and TRBJ2-2; TRBD1 matches at 9 bases. After removal of 5 bases from V and 3 bases from J, the junction contained 7 bases not matched to a gene. Germline CDR1 SGHNT, CDR2 YENEEA. The CDR3 contains 16 residues.

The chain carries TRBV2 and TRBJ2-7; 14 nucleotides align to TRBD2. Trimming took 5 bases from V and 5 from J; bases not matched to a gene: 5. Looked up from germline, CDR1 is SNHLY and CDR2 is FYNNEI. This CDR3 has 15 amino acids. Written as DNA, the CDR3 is TGTGCCAGCAGTTGGACTAGCGGGAGGACCAACGAGCAGTACTTC. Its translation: CASSWTSGRTNEQYF.

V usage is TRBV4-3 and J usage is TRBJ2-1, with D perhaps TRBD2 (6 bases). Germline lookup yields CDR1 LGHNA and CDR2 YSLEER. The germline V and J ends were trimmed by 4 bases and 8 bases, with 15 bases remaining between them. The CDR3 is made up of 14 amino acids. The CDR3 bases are TGCGCCAGCAGCCTCGAGGGAGCGGGCGATGAGCAGTTCTTC. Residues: CASSLEGAGDEQFF.

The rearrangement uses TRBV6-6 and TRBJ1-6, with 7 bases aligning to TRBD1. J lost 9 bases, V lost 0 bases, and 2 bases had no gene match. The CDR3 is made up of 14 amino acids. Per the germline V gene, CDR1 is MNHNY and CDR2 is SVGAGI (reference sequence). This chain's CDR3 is CASSYSAGGSPLHF. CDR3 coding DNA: TGTGCCAGCAGTTACTCGGCAGGGGGTTCACCCCTCCACTTT.

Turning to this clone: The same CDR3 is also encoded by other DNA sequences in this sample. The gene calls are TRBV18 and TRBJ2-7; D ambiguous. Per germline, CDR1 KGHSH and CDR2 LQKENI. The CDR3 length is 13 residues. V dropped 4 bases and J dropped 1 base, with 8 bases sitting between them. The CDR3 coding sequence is TGTGCCAGCTCACAGGCAGTATCCTACGAGCAGTACTTC. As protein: CASSQAVSYEQYF.

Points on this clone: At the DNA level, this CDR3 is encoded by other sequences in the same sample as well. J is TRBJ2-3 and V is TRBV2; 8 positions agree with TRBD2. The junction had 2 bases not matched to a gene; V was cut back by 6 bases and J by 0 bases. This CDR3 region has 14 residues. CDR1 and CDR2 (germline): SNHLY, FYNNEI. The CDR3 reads CASRRGGSTDTQYF. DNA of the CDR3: TGTGCCAGCAGACGGGGGGGGAGCACAGATACGCAGTATTTT.

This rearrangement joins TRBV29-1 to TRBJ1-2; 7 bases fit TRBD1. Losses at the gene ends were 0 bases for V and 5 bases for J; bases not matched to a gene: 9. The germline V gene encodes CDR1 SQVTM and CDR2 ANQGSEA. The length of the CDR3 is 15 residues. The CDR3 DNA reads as TGCAGCGTTGAAGATCGTCCAGGGGGGAGTTATGGCTACACCTTC. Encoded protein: CSVEDRPGGSYGYTF.

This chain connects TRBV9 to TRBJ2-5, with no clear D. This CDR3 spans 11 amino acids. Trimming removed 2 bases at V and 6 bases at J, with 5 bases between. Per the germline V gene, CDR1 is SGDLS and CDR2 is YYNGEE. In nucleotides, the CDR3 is TGTGCCAGCAGCGTCCGAAAGACCCAGTACTTC. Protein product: CASSVRKTQYF.

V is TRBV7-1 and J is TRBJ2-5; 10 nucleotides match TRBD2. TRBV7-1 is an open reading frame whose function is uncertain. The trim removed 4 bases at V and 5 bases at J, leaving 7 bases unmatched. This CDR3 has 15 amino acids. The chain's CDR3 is CASSLALAGVETQYF. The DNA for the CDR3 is TGTGCCAGCAGCTTAGCTCTAGCGGGAGTTGAGACCCAGTACTTC.

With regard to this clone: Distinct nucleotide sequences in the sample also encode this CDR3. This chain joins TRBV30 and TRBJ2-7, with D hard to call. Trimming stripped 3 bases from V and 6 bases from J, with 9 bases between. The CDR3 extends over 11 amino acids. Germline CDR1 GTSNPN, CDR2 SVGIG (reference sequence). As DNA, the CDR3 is TGTGCCTGGAGCCCAGGTCGCGAGCAGTACTTC. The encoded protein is CAWSPGREQYF.

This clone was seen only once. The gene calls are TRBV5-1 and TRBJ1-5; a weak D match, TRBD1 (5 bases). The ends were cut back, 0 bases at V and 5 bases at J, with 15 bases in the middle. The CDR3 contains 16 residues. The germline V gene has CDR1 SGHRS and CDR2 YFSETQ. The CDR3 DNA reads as TGCGCCAGCAGCTTGGCAGTTTGGCAGGGACATCAGCCCCAGCATTTT. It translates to CASSLAVWQGHQPQHF.

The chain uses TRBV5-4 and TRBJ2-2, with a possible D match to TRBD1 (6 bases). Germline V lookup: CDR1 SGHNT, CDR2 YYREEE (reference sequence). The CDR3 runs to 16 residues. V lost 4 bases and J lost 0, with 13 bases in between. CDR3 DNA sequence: TGTGCCAGCAGCCCAGGGACAAACGCGAACACCGGGGAGCTGTTTTTT. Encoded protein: CASSPGTNANTGELFF.

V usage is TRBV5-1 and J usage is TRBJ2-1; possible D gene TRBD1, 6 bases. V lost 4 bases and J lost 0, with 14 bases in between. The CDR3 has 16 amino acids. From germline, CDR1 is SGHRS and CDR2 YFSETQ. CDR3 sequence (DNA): TGCGCCAGCAGCCCACAAGGACAGTTCTCCTACAATGAGCAGTTCTTC. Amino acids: CASSPQGQFSYNEQFF.

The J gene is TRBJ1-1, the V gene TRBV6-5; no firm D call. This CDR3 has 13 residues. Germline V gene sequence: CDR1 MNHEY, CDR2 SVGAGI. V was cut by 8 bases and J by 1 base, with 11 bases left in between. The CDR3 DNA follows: TGTGCCAGCCCAAATAGACCGAACACTGAAGCTTTCTTT. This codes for CASPNRPNTEAFF.

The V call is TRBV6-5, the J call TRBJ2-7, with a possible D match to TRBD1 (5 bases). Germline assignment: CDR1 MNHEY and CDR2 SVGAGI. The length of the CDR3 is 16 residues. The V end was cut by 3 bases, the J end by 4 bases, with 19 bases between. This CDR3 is CASSYRTVGVGYEQYF. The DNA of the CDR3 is TGTGCCAGCAGTTATAGGACGGTAGGGGTAGGGTACGAGCAGTACTTC.

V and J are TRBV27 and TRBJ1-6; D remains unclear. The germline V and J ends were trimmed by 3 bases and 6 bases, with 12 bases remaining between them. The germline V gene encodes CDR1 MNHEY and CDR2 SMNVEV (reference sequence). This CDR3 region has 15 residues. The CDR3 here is CASSFPRGINSPLHF. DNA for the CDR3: TGTGCCAGCAGTTTCCCCCGAGGGATTAATTCACCCCTCCACTTT.

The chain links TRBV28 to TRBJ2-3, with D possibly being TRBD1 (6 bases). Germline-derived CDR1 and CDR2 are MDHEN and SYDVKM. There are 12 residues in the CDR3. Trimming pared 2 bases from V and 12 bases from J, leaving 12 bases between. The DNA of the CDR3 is TGTGCCAGCAGTTTAACAGGGATTTCCCAGTATTTT. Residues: CASSLTGISQYF.

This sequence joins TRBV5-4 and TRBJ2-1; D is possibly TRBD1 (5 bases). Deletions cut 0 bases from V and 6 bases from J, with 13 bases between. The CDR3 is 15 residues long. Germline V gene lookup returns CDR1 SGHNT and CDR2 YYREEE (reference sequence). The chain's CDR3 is CASSLDQGLGNEQFF. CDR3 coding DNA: TGTGCCAGCAGCTTGGATCAGGGCTTGGGCAATGAGCAGTTCTTC. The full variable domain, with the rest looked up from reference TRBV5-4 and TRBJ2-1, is ETGVTQSPTHLIKTRGQQVTLRCSSQSGHNTVSWYQQALGQGPQFIFQYYREEENGRGNFPPRFSGLQFPNYSSELNVNALELDDSALYLCASSLDQGLGNEQFFGPGTRLTVL.

CDR3 bases: TGTGCCAGCAGCATGACGGGACAGACTAACTATGGCTACACCTTC. Its translation: CASSMTGQTNYGYTF. V gene TRBV5-4 combines with J gene TRBJ1-2, with 7 bases identical to TRBD1. The V segment lost 4 bases and the J segment 0 bases; nucleotides outside the gene matches: 6. The CDR3 loop spans 15 amino acids. Germline V gives CDR1 SGHNT, CDR2 YYREEE (reference sequence). The whole variable domain, remainder taken from reference TRBV5-4 and TRBJ1-2, is ETGVTQSPTHLIKTRGQQVTLRCSSQSGHNTVSWYQQALGQGPQFIFQYYREEENGRGNFPPRFSGLQFPNYSSELNVNALELDDSALYLCASSMTGQTNYGYTFGSGTRLTVV.

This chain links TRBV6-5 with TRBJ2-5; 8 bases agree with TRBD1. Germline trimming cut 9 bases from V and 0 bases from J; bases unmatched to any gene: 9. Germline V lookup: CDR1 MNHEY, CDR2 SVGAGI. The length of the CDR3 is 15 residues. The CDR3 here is CASHRGASDQETQYF. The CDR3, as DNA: TGTGCCAGTCACAGGGGGGCTTCTGACCAAGAGACCCAGTACTTC.

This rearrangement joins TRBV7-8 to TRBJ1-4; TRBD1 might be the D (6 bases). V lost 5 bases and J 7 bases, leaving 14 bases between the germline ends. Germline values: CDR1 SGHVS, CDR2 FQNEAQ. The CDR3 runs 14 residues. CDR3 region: CASSPPGDVEKLFF. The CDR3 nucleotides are TGTGCCAGCAGCCCCCCAGGGGACGTTGAAAAACTGTTTTTT.

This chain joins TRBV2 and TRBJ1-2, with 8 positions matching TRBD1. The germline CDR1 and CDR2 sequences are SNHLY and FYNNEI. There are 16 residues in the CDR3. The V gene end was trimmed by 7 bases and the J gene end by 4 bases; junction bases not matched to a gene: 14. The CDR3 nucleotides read TGTGCCAGCACCCCCAGGGCAGGGGGCTACGGCTATGGCTACACCTTC. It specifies CASTPRAGGYGYGYTF.

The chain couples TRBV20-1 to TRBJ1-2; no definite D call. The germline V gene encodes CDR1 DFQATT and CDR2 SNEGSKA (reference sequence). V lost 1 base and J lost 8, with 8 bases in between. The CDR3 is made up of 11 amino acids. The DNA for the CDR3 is TGCAGTGCTAGAGTACCGGAGGGCTACACCTTC. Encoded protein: CSARVPEGYTF.

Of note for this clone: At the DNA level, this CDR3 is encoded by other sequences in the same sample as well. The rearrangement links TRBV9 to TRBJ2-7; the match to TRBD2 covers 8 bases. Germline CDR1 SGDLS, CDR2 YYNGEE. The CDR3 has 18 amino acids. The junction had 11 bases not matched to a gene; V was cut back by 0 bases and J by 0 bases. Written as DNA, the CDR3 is TGTGCCAGCAGCGTAGCACCTACTAGCGGCGTAAGCTCCTACGAGCAGTACTTC. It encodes CASSVAPTSGVSSYEQYF. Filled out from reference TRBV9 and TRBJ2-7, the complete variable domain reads DSGVTQTPKHLITATGQRVTLRCSPRSGDLSVYWYQQSLDQGLQFLIQYYNGEERAKGNILERFSAQQFPDLHSELNLSSLELGDSALYFCASSVAPTSGVSSYEQYFGPGTRLTVT.

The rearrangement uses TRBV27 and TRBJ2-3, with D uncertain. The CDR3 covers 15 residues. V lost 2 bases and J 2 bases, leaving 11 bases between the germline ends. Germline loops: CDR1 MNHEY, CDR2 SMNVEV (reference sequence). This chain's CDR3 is CASSLQPRPTDTQYF. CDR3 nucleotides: TGTGCCAGCAGTTTACAGCCCCGGCCCACAGATACGCAGTATTTT.